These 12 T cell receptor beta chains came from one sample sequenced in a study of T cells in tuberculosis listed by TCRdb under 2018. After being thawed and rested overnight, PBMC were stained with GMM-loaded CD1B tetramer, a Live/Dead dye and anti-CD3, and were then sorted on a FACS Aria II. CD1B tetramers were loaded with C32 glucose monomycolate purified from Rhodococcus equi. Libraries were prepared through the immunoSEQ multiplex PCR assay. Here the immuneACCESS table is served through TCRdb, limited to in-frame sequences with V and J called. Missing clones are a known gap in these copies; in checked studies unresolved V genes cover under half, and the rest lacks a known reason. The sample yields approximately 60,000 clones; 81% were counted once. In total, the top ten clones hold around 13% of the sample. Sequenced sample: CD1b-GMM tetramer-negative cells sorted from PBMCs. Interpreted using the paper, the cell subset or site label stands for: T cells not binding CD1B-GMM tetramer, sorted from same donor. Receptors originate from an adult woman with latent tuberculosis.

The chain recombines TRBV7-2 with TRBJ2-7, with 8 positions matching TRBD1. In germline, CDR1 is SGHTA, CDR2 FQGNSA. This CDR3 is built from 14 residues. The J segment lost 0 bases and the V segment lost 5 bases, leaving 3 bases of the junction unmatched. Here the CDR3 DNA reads TGTGCCAGCAGCATTGACAGGGGCTCCTACGAGCAGTACTTC. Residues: CASSIDRGSYEQYF.

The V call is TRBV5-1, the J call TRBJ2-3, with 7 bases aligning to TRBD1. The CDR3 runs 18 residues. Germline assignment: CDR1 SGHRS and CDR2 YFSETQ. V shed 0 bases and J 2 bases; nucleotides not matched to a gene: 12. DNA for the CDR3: TGCGCCAGCAGCTTGGCAGGGGCAGGGGGTTTATTCACAGATACGCAGTATTTT. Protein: CASSLAGAGGLFTDTQYF.

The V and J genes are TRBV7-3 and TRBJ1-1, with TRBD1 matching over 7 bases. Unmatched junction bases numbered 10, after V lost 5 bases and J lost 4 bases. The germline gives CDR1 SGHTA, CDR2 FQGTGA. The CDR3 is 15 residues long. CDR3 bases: TGTGCCAGCAGCACCCAGGGGGGCAGTCGCACTGAAGCTTTCTTT. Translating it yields CASSTQGGSRTEAFF.

The CDR3 DNA is TGTGCCAGCGACAGGGAGTTGAATTCACCCCTCCACTTT. Encoded protein: CASDRELNSPLHF. V is TRBV28 and J is TRBJ1-6; 7 bases map to TRBD1. This CDR3 spans 13 amino acids. The J segment lost 7 bases and the V segment lost 8 bases, leaving 5 bases of the junction unmatched. The germline V gene has CDR1 MDHEN and CDR2 SYDVKM.

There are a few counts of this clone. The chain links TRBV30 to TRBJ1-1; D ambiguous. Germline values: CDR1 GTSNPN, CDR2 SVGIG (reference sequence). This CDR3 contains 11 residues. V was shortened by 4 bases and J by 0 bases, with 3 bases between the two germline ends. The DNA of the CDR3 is TGTGCCTGGACCTTGAACACTGAAGCTTTCTTT. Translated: CAWTLNTEAFF.

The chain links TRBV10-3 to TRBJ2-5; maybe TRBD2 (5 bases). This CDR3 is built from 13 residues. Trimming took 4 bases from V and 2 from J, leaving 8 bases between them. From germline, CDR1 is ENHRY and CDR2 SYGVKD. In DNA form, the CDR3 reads TGTGCCATCAGTGCTCGGGAACAAGAGACCCAGTACTTC. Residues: CAISAREQETQYF.

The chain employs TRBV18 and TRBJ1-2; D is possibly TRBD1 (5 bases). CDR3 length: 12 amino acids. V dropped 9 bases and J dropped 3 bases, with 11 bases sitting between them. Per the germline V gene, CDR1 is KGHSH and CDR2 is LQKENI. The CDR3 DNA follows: TGTGCCAGTCTCGGGGGTGACTATGGCTACACCTTC. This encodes CASLGGDYGYTF.

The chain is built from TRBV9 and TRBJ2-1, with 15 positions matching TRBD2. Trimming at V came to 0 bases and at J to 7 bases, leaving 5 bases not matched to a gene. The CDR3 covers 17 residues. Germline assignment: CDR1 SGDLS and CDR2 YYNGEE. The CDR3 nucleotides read TGTGCCAGCAGCGTAGCTATTGGGACTAGCGGGAGGAATGAGCAGTTCTTC. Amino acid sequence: CASSVAIGTSGRNEQFF.

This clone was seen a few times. CDR3: CASSQSPAGDTGELFF. CDR3 sequence (DNA): TGCGCCAGCAGCCAATCCCCGGCGGGTGACACCGGGGAGCTGTTTTTT. The V call is TRBV4-1, the J call TRBJ2-2; a possible D gene is TRBD2 (5 bases). CDR1 is MGHRA and CDR2 is YSYEKL in the germline V gene. The CDR3 runs to 16 residues. Trimming took 2 bases from V and 3 from J, leaving 13 bases between them.

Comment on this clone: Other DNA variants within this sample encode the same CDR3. CDR3 protein: CASSVGARYYEQYF. The CDR3 bases are TGTGCCAGCAGCGTAGGCGCCCGATACTACGAGCAGTACTTC. The chain uses TRBV9 and TRBJ2-7, with unresolved D. Trimming stripped 0 bases from V and 3 bases from J, with 10 bases between. CDR3 size: 14 residues. Germline V gene data show CDR1 as SGDLS and CDR2 as YYNGEE. The variable domain in full, with the rest retrieved from reference TRBV9 and TRBJ2-7, is DSGVTQTPKHLITATGQRVTLRCSPRSGDLSVYWYQQSLDQGLQFLIQYYNGEERAKGNILERFSAQQFPDLHSELNLSSLELGDSALYFCASSVGARYYEQYFGPGTRLTVT.

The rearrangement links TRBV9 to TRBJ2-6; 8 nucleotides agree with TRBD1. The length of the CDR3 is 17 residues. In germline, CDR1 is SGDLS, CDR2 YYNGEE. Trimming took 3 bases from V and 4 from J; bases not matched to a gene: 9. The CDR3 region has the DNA TGTGCCAGCAGCGCTTCGCAGGGGGCGCGGGGGGCCAACGTCCTGACTTTC. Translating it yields CASSASQGARGANVLTF.

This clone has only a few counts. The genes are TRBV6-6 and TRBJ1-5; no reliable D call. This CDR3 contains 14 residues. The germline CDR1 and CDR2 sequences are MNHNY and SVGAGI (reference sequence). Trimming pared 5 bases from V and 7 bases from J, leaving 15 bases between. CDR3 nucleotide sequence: TGTGCCAGCAGTCTACGGAGGTCCAAACAGCCCCAGCATTTT. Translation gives CASSLRRSKQPQHF.